Listed below are T cell receptor beta chains from one sample, sequenced in a study of cytomegalovirus exposure and HLA in healthy donors. TCRdb's table, derived via immunoSEQ multiplex PCR, lists solely in-frame clones and lacks some. This table holds approximately 180,000 clones, about 87% found once. The sequenced sample consisted of PBMCs. Receptors were obtained from a woman aged 18-29 years in good health and CMV-seronegative. The CDR3 runs from the conserved cysteine through the conserved F or W. The D gene is left open where the match is weak. Clone size is shown for a subset of rows, as once, few, many or a class of expanded clone.

d_call clone_size j_call v_call cdr3_length cdr3_nt cdr3_aa
. . TRBJ1-1 TRBV11-1 14 TGTGCCAGCAGCCATAGGGGGAACTCTGCTGAAGCTTTCTTT CASSHRGNSAEAFF
. . TRBJ1-1 TRBV2 13 TGTGCCAGCATCGGACAGATGAACACTGAAGCTTTCTTT CASIGQMNTEAFF
TRBD1 . TRBJ1-2 TRBV6-5 13 TGTGCCAGCAGGACCGGGACAGTCTATGGCTACACCTTC CASRTGTVYGYTF
TRBD2 . TRBJ2-2 TRBV6-5 13 TGTGCCAGCAGCCTACTAGCGACCGGGGAGCTGTTTTTT CASSLLATGELFF
. . TRBJ2-2 TRBV2 14 TGTGCCAGCAGTCTCCAAGCCATCACCGGGGAGCTGTTTTTT CASSLQAITGELFF
. once TRBJ1-5 TRBV21-1 17 TGTGCCAGCAGCAAACGAAATTCCGGGAACAGCAATCAGCCCCAGCATTTT CASSKRNSGNSNQPQHF
. once TRBJ1-1 TRBV5-1 14 TGCGCCAGCAGCATACGGAGGCCGCTGACTGAAGCTTTCTTT CASSIRRPLTEAFF
TRBD2 . TRBJ2-1 TRBV7-9 15 TGTGCCAGCAGCTACCGGACTAGCGCTTACAATGAGCAGTTCTTC CASSYRTSAYNEQFF
. . TRBJ1-1 TRBV20-1 11 TGCAGTGCCCCCTCCCGGGCTGAAGCTTTCTTT CSAPSRAEAFF
TRBD2 . TRBJ2-1 TRBV4-1 15 TGCGCCAGCAGCCTTCACCTAGCGGGAGCGGATGAGCAGTTCTTC CASSLHLAGADEQFF
. . TRBJ2-1 TRBV5-1 13 TGCGCCAGCAGCTTGTACAGCTACAATGAGCAGTTCTTC CASSLYSYNEQFF
. . TRBJ1-1 TRBV5-1 15 TGCGCCAGCAGCCTCCCTGGGGCACGGAACACTGAAGCTTTCTTT CASSLPGARNTEAFF
TRBD2 . TRBJ2-5 TRBV9 14 TGTGCCAGCAGCGACTCAACCGGGGGGGAGACCCAGTACTTC CASSDSTGGETQYF
. . TRBJ2-2 TRBV5-1 15 TGCGCCAGCAGCTTGATCGGACAGTTGACCGGGGAGCTGTTTTTT CASSLIGQLTGELFF
. . TRBJ1-1 TRBV11-3 13 TGTGCCAGCAGCCCCAGAGGGAACACTGAAGCTTTCTTT CASSPRGNTEAFF
. . TRBJ2-7 TRBV9 14 TGTGCCAGCAGCGTAGGGGGCAGCCCCTACGAGCAGTACTTC CASSVGGSPYEQYF
TRBD2 few TRBJ2-7 TRBV9 16 TGTGCCAGCAGCGTGGGGCCCGGGGGGAGTGCATACGAGCAGTACTTC CASSVGPGGSAYEQYF
. . TRBJ2-7 TRBV5-5 11 TGTGCCAGCAGCTACCTCGGGATTTGGTACTTC CASSYLGIWYF
TRBD1 . TRBJ1-1 TRBV7-9 14 TGTGCCAGCGCGTGGGGGGACAGAAACACTGAAGCTTTCTTT CASAWGDRNTEAFF
. . TRBJ2-2 TRBV7-9 16 TGTGCCAGCAGCTTAGTTGGACTCCCAAACACCGGGGAGCTGTTTTTT CASSLVGLPNTGELFF
TRBD1 . TRBJ2-5 TRBV19 18 TGTGCCAGTAACACCCCGGGACAGGGGGCTTGGGGACAAGAGACCCAGTACTTC CASNTPGQGAWGQETQYF
TRBD1 . TRBJ2-7 TRBV5-5 16 TGTGCCAGCAGCTTGGAGCCTACCGGGACAGCCTACGAGCAGTACTTC CASSLEPTGTAYEQYF
. . TRBJ2-7 TRBV5-6 14 TGTGCCAGCAGCTTGGGAACAGGGCGCTACGAGCAGTACTTC CASSLGTGRYEQYF
. . TRBJ1-5 TRBV30 15 TGTGCCTGGAGTGTAGAGAGCGCGGCCGATCAGCCCCAGCATTTT CAWSVESAADQPQHF
. . TRBJ2-7 TRBV18 16 TGTGCCAGCTCACCACTTCGGGGGGCTAGCTCCTACGAGCAGTACTTC CASSPLRGASSYEQYF
. . TRBJ1-2 TRBV5-8 11 TGTGCCAGCAGCCCGGGGAGTGGCTACACCTTC CASSPGSGYTF
TRBD2 . TRBJ2-2 TRBV6-1 14 TGTGCCACAGCCCTAGCGGTAAACACCGGGGAGCTGTTTTTT CATALAVNTGELFF
. . TRBJ2-2 TRBV27 15 TGTGCCAGCAGGCCTGACACCTCCGACACCGGGGAGCTGTTTTTT CASRPDTSDTGELFF
TRBD1 . TRBJ1-4 TRBV9 16 TGTGCCAGCAGCGTCCACCTGACAGGGGAGGTTGAAAAACTGTTTTTT CASSVHLTGEVEKLFF
. . TRBJ2-3 TRBV4-1 18 TGCGCCAGCAGCCAAGTAGTGGGGGGAACGACTAGCACAGATACGCAGTATTTT CASSQVVGGTTSTDTQYF
. . TRBJ2-1 TRBV12-5 15 TGTGCTAGTGGTTTAGGGCAGGGGGGTTACAATGAGCAGTTCTTC CASGLGQGGYNEQFF
TRBD1 . TRBJ1-2 TRBV5-4 14 TGTGCCAGCAGCGACCAACAGGGGGCTGGAGGCTACACCTTC CASSDQQGAGGYTF
TRBD1 . TRBJ2-4 TRBV10-3 18 TGTGCCATCAGTGAGTCACGGGACAGGGGGATTGCCAAAAACATTCAGTACTTC CAISESRDRGIAKNIQYF
. . TRBJ2-7 TRBV6-1 13 TGTGCCAGCATAGGACAGACGTTCTACGAGCAGTACTTC CASIGQTFYEQYF
. . TRBJ1-5 TRBV30 15 TGTGCCTGGAGTGTATCCGGGAGTCGGGATCAGCCCCAGCATTTT CAWSVSGSRDQPQHF
. . TRBJ1-1 TRBV28 15 TGTGCCAGCAGTTTCCCCTCGGGTGCGAACACTGAAGCTTTCTTT CASSFPSGANTEAFF
TRBD2 few TRBJ2-3 TRBV4-2 14 TGTGCCTCGTCCGGGACTAGCGGGAGTGATACGCAGTATTTT CASSGTSGSDTQYF
. . TRBJ2-3 TRBV5-6 15 TGTGCCAGCAGCCTAACGGGGTCGCGCACAGATACGCAGTATTTT CASSLTGSRTDTQYF
. . TRBJ1-2 TRBV6-5 14 TGTGCCAGCAGTTCGCCTTCAGGGTCCCGTGGCTACACCTTC CASSSPSGSRGYTF
TRBD2 . TRBJ2-7 TRBV30 13 TGTGCCTGGAGTGCTGGTCCCGGGAGGGAGCAGTACTTC CAWSAGPGREQYF
TRBD1 . TRBJ2-1 TRBV4-1 17 TGCGCCAGCAGCCAAGACGCCCTTGGGACAGGGAGAAATGAGCAGTTCTTC CASSQDALGTGRNEQFF